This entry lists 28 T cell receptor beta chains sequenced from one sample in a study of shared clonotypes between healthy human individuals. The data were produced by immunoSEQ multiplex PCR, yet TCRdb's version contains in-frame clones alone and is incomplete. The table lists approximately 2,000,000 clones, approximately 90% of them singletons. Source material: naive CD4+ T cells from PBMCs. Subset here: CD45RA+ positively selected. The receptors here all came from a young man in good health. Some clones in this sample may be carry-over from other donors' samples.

The CDR3 DNA reads as TGTGCCAGCAGCTACCACCCAAACACTGAAGCTTTCTTT. It translates to CASSYHPNTEAFF. J is TRBJ1-1 and V is TRBV5-4; unclear D gene. Trimming shortened V by 3 bases and J by 2 bases, and 8 bases separated the two germline ends. This CDR3 contains 13 residues. The germline V gene has CDR1 SGHNT and CDR2 YYREEE (reference sequence).

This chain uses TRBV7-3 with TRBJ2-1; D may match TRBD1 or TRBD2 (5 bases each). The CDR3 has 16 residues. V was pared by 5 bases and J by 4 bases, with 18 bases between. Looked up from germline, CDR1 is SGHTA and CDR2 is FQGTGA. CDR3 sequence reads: CASSLPLSGGYNEQFF. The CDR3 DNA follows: TGTGCCAGCAGCCTACCGTTAAGTGGGGGATACAATGAGCAGTTCTTC.

CDR3 region: CASSQDEAGYNQPQHF. CDR3 sequence (DNA): TGTGCCAGCAGCCAAGATGAGGCAGGGTACAATCAGCCCCAGCATTTT. The genes are TRBV4-2 and TRBJ1-5, with D tentatively TRBD1 (5 bases). The V end was cut by 0 bases, the J end by 3 bases, with 12 bases between. This CDR3 region has 16 residues. Germline CDR1 LGHNA, CDR2 YNFKEQ.

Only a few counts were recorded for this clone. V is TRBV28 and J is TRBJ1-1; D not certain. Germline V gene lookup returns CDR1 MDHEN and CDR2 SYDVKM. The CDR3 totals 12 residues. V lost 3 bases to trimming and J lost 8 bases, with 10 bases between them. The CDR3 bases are TGTGCCAGCAGTTTCGCCAGCACGGAAGCTTTCTTT. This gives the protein CASSFASTEAFF.

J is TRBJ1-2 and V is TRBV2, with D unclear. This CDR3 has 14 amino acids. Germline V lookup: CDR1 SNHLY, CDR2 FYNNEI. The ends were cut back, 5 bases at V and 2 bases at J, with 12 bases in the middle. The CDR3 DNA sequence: TGTGCCAGCAGTCCTAATGGACTGAACTATGGCTACACCTTC. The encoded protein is CASSPNGLNYGYTF.

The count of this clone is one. This CDR3 reads CASSLARVMNTEAFF. Written as DNA, the CDR3 is TGTGCCAGCAGCTTAGCTCGGGTAATGAACACTGAAGCTTTCTTT. The chain has TRBV7-2 and TRBJ1-1, with D unresolved. The CDR3 is 15 residues long. The germline V and J ends were trimmed by 0 bases and 0 bases, with 8 bases remaining between them. CDR1 SGHTA and CDR2 FQGNSA come from the germline V gene.

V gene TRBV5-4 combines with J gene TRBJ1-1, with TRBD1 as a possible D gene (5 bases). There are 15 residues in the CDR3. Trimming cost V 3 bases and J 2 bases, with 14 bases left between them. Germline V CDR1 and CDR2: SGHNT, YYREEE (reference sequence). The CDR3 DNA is TGTGCCAGCAGCTGGGGGGGTACGACTAACACTGAAGCTTTCTTT. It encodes CASSWGGTTNTEAFF.

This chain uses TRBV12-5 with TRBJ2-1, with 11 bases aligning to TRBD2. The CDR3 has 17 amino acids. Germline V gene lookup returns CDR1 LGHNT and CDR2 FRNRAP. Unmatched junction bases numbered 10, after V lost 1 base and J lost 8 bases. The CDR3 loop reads CASGLAPSGRRVYEQFF. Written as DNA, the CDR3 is TGTGCTAGTGGTTTGGCACCTAGCGGGAGGAGGGTGTATGAGCAGTTCTTC. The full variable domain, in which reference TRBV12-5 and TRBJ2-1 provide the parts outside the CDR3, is DARVTQTPRHKVTEMGQEVTMRCQPILGHNTVFWYRQTMMQGLELLAYFRNRAPLDDSGMPKDRFSAEMPDATLATLKIQPSEPRDSAVYFCASGLAPSGRRVYEQFFGPGTRLTVL.

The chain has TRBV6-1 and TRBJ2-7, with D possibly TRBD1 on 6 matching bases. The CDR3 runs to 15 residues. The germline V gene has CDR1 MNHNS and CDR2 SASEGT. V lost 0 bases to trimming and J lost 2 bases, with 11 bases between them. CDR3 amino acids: CASSEAPGAPYEQYF. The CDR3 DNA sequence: TGTGCCAGCAGTGAAGCGCCAGGGGCACCCTACGAGCAGTACTTC.

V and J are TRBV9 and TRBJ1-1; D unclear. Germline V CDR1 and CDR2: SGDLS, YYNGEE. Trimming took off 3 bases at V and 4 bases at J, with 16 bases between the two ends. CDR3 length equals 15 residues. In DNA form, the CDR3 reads TGTGCCAGCAGCGCCTACGGGGTGGTAGGCACTGAAGCTTTCTTT. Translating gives CASSAYGVVGTEAFF. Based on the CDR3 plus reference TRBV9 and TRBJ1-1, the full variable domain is DSGVTQTPKHLITATGQRVTLRCSPRSGDLSVYWYQQSLDQGLQFLIQYYNGEERAKGNILERFSAQQFPDLHSELNLSSLELGDSALYFCASSAYGVVGTEAFFGQGTRLTVV.

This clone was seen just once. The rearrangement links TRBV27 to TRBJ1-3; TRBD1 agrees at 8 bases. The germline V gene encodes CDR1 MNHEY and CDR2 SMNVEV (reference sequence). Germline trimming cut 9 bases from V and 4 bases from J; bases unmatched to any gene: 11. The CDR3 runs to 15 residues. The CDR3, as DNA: TGTGCCAGTGCCCGAGGCAGGGGGCTCGGAAACACCATATATTTT. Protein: CASARGRGLGNTIYF.

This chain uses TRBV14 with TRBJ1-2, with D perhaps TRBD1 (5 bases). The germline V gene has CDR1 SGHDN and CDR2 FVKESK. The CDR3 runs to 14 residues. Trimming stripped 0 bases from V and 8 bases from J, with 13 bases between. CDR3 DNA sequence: TGTGCCAGCAGCCAAGATTATGGGGCCCGGGGCTACACCTTC. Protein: CASSQDYGARGYTF.

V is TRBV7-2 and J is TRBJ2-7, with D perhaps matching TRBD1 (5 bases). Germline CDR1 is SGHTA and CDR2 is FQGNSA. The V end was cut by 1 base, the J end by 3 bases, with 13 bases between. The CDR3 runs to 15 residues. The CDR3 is CASSLGQGVIYEQYF. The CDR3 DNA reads TGTGCCAGCAGCTTAGGGCAGGGCGTCATCTACGAGCAGTACTTC.

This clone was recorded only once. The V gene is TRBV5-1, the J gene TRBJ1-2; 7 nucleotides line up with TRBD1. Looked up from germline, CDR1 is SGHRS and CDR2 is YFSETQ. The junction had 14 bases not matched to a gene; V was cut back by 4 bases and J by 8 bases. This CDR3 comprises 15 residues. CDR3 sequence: CASSSDRDSAVGYTF. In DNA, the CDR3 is TGCGCCAGCAGCAGCGACCGGGACAGCGCAGTCGGCTACACCTTC.

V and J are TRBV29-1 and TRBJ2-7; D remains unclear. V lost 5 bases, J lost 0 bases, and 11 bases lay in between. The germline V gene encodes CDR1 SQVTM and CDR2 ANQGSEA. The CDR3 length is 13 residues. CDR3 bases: TGCAGCGTTCGTCCCTCAGTCTCCTACGAGCAGTACTTC. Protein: CSVRPSVSYEQYF.

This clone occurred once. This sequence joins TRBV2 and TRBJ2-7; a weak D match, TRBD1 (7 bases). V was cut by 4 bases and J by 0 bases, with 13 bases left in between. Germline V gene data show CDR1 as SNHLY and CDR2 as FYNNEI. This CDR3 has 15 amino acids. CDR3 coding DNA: TGTGCCAGCAGTGTAGGCAGGGGGGCCTCCTACGAGCAGTACTTC. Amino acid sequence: CASSVGRGASYEQYF.

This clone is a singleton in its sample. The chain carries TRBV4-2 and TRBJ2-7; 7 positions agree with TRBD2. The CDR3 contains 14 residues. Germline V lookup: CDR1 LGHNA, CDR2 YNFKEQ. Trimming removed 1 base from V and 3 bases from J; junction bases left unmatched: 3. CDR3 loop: CASSQGWEGYEQYF. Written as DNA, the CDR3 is TGTGCCAGCAGCCAAGGGTGGGAGGGCTACGAGCAGTACTTC.

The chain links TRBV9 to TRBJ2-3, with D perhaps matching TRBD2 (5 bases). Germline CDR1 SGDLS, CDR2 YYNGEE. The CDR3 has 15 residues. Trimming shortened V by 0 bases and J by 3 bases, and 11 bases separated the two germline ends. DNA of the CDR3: TGTGCCAGCAGCGTAGTTAATGGGGAGACAGATACGCAGTATTTT. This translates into CASSVVNGETDTQYF.

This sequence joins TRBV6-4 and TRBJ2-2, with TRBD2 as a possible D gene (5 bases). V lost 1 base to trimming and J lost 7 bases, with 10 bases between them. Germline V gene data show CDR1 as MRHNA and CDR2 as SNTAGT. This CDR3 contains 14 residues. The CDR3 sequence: CASSDLESGGELFF. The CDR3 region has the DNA TGTGCCAGCAGTGACTTGGAGAGCGGCGGGGAGCTGTTTTTT.

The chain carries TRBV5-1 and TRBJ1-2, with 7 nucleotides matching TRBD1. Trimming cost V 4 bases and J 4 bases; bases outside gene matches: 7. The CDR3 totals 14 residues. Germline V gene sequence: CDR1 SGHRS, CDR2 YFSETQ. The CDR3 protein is CASSVSGTVYGYTF. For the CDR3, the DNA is TGCGCCAGCAGCGTCTCCGGGACAGTCTATGGCTACACCTTC.

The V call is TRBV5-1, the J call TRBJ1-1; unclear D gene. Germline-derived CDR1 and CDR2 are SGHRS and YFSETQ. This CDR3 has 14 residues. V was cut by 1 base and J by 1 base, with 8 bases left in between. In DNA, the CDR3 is TGCGCCAGCAGCTTGTGGGTGACGAACACTGAAGCTTTCTTT. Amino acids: CASSLWVTNTEAFF.

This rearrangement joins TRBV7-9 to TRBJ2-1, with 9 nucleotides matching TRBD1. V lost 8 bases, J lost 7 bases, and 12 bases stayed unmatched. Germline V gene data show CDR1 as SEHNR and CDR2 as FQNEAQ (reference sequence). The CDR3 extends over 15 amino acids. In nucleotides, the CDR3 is TGTGCCAGCGCCTCGTGGGACAGGGTCGGGAATGAGCAGTTCTTC. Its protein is CASASWDRVGNEQFF.

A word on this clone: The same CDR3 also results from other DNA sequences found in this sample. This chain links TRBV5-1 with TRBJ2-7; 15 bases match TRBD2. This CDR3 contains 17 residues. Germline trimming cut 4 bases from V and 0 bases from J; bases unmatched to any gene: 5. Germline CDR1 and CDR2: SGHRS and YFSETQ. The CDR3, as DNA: TGCGCCAGCAGCCTCGGACTAGCGGGAGGGAGCTCCTACGAGCAGTACTTC. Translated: CASSLGLAGGSSYEQYF.

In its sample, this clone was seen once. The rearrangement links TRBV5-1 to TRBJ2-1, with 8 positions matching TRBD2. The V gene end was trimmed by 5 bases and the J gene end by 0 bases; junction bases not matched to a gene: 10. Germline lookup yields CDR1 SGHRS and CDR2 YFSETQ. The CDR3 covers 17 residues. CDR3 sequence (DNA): TGCGCCAGCAGAAAGGGGCTAGCGGGTAGCTCCTACAATGAGCAGTTCTTC. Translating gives CASRKGLAGSSYNEQFF. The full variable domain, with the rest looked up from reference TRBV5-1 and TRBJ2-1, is KAGVTQTPRYLIKTRGQQVTLSCSPISGHRSVSWYQQTPGQGLQFLFEYFSETQRNKGNFPGRFSGRQFSNSRSEMNVSTLELGDSALYLCASRKGLAGSSYNEQFFGPGTRLTVL.

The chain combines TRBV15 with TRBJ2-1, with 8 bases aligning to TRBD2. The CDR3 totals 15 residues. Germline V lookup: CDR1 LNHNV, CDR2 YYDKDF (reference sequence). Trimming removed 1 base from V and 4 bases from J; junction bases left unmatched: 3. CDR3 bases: TGTGCCACCAGCAGAGCGGGAGGGCCTTACAATGAGCAGTTCTTC. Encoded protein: CATSRAGGPYNEQFF.

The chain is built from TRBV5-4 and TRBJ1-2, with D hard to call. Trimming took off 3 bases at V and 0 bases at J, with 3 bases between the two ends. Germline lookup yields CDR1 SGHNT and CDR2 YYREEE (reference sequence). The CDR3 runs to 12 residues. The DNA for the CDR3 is TGTGCCAGCAGCTCAACTAACTATGGCTACACCTTC. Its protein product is CASSSTNYGYTF.

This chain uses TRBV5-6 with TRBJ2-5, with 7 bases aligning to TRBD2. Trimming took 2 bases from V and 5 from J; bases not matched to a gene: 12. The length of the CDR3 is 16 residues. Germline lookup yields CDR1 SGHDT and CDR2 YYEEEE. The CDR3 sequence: CASSFRGRADRETQYF. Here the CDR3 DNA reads TGTGCCAGCAGCTTTCGAGGGAGGGCTGATCGGGAGACCCAGTACTTC.

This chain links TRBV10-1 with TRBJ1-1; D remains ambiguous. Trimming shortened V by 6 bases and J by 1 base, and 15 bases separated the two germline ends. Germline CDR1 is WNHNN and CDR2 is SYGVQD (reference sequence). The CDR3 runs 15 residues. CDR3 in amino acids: CASSTPVNSNTEAFF. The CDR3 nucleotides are TGCGCCAGCAGCACTCCGGTGAATTCGAACACTGAAGCTTTCTTT.